These T cell receptor beta chains were read from a single sample in a study of shared clonotypes between healthy human individuals. The method was immunoSEQ multiplex PCR; TCRdb's version includes in-frame clones alone and lacks a portion of them. Among roughly 200,000 clones listed, approximately 62% were seen once. Material for sequencing was memory CD4+ T cells sorted from blood. These receptors were taken from a man aged 25-40 years in good health. CDR3s include the opening cysteine and the closing phenylalanine or tryptophan. The D gene is left open where the match is weak. Size is stated for part of the rows, as once, few or many counts, or as a class when the clone is expanded.

V gene	D gene	clone size	J gene	CDR3 DNA	CDR3 protein
TRBV5-1	.	few	TRBJ2-5	TGCGCCAGCAGCTTGGATATTGAGACCCAGTACTTC	CASSLDIETQYF
TRBV5-1	.	.	TRBJ2-5	TGCGCCAGCAGCTTGGGTCCAGAGACCCAGTACTTC	CASSLGPETQYF
TRBV5-5	.	.	TRBJ1-1	TGTGCCAGCAGCTTGGCTGCGAACACTGAAGCTTTCTTT	CASSLAANTEAFF
TRBV27	.	once	TRBJ2-2	TGTGCCAGCAGCATCCCGGGACAGAGGGCACGCGGAGGGCACACCGGGGAGCTGTTTTTT	CASSIPGQRARGGHTGELFF
TRBV4-1	.	once	TRBJ2-5	TGCGCCAGCAGCCATTGGAGGGGTGAGACCCAGTACTTC	CASSHWRGETQYF
TRBV7-2	.	.	TRBJ2-1	TGTGCCAGCAGCGTACGTTTAGGGCAGCCACAGTTCTTC	CASSVRLGQPQFF
TRBV23-1	.	once	TRBJ2-3	TGCGCCAGCAGTGTGTGGCAGTATTTT	CASSVWQYF
TRBV5-1	.	.	TRBJ2-3	TGCGCCAGCAGCTTGTCTGGAGAACCCACAGATACGCAGTATTTT	CASSLSGEPTDTQYF
TRBV5-1	TRBD1	.	TRBJ1-1	TGCGCCAGCAGCTCCCTTGGTATGTGGTCGACAGGGGAGAACACTGAAGCTTTCTTT	CASSSLGMWSTGENTEAFF
TRBV4-1	.	few	TRBJ1-5	TGCGCCAGCAGCCAAGTAGGTCGGAAGACCGGGGGTCAGCCCCAGCATTTT	CASSQVGRKTGGQPQHF
TRBV28	TRBD1	few	TRBJ1-2	TGTGCCAGCAGTTTTGGGGCGGGGACAGGGCAAGGGGACTATGGCTACACCTTC	CASSFGAGTGQGDYGYTF
TRBV29-1	.	.	TRBJ2-5	TGCAGCGCTGTCAGGGGCCCAACACAAGGGACCCAGTACTTC	CSAVRGPTQGTQYF
TRBV5-5	TRBD1	.	TRBJ2-1	TGTGCCAGCAGCATCACAGGGGTATACAATGAGCAGTTCTTC	CASSITGVYNEQFF
TRBV27	.	.	TRBJ1-2	TGTGCCAGCAGTTTATCGGCCCCGACAGCATATGGCTACACCTTC	CASSLSAPTAYGYTF
TRBV5-1	TRBD1	.	TRBJ2-5	TGCGCCAGCAGTTCTAACTCCGGGACAGGGGGCGGTGAGACCCAGTACTTC	CASSSNSGTGGGETQYF
TRBV2	.	few	TRBJ1-4	TGTGCCAGCAGTGAACATAGTGAAAAACTGTTTTTT	CASSEHSEKLFF
TRBV6-5	TRBD1	.	TRBJ2-3	TGTGCCAGCAGTCCACAGGGGAAGAGCACAGATACGCAGTATTTT	CASSPQGKSTDTQYF
TRBV6-1	TRBD1	.	TRBJ2-7	TGTGCCAGCAGTGAAGGCGGACAGGCTAGGGAGCAGTACTTC	CASSEGGQAREQYF
TRBV4-3	TRBD2	once	TRBJ2-7	TGCGCCAGCAGCCCCGGGACTATTTCCTACGAGCAGTACTTC	CASSPGTISYEQYF
TRBV11-2	.	.	TRBJ1-2	TGTGCCAGCAGCTCCCCCCGTCGGGGACATGGCTACACCTTC	CASSSPRRGHGYTF
TRBV27	.	.	TRBJ1-4	TGTGCCAGCAGTTTAGACGGTCGACAGACTGAAAAACTGTTTTTT	CASSLDGRQTEKLFF
TRBV18	TRBD2	once	TRBJ2-5	TGTGCCAGCTCACCACTAATTAGCGGGACGCCGGGTTTCCCAGAGACCCAGTACTTC	CASSPLISGTPGFPETQYF
TRBV10-1	TRBD1	.	TRBJ1-1	TGCGCCAGCAGTGAGTCGGGACAGGGGAACACTGAAGCTTTCTTT	CASSESGQGNTEAFF
TRBV6-1	.	.	TRBJ2-3	TGTGCCAGCAGCCTGACTACTAGCACAGATACGCAGTATTTT	CASSLTTSTDTQYF
TRBV10-1	.	few	TRBJ1-2	TGCGCCAGCAGTGGCCAGGAAGGCTATGGCTACACCTTC	CASSGQEGYGYTF
TRBV19	TRBD1	.	TRBJ1-2	TGTGCCAGTAGAACAGGGGTGAATTGGGGCTACACCTTC	CASRTGVNWGYTF